The entry below gives a single TCR beta chain sequence along with its context. Its matching antigen is unknown. This sequence is one base from a far larger clone and is likely a read error. The record originates from a study of CD8+ T cells in alopecia areata. The authors extracted RNA and reverse transcribed it into cDNA as the sequencing template. TCRdb's table, derived via immunoSEQ multiplex PCR, lists solely in-frame clones and lacks some. The sample contains about 200,000 clones, more than 50% of which appear only once. Starting from PBMCs, sorting isolated CD4+ and CD8+ T cells. Whole-study results and caveats: Whereas mice showed it more clearly, TCR sharing across patients was murkier, possibly because of HLA. An increase in clonality over normal scalp was evident in lesional scalp, especially alopecia totalis/universalis.

CDR3 size: 12 residues. The germline V gene encodes CDR1 SQVTM and CDR2 ANQGSEA. V is TRBV29-1 and J is TRBJ2-7; 7 bases are a match to TRBD2. The sample consisted of CD8+ T cells sorted from blood. The TCR was taken from a human donor in good health. The CDR3 here is CSVEERDYEQCF. CDR3 nucleotides: TGCAGCGTTGAGGAGCGGGACTACGAGCAGTGCTTC.